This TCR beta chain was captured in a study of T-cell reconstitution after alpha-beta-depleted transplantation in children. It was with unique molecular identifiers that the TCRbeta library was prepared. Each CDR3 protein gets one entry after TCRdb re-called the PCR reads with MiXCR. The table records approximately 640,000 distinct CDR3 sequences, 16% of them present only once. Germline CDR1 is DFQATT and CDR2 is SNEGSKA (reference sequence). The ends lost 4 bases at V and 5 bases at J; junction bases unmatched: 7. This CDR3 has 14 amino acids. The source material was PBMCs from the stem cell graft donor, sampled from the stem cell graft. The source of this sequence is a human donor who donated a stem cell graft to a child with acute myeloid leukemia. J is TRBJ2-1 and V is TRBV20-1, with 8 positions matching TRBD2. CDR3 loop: CSANERGPDNEQFF. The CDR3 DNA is TGCAGTGCTAACGAGCGGGGGCCAGACAATGAGCAGTTCTTC.